This TCR beta chain emerged from a study of vaccination and CD4 T cells after COVID-19. Study as a whole: Each of the control cultures got a CEFX pool, an HIV-1 Nef pool, or no peptide.

The junction had 10 bases not matched to a gene; V was cut back by 6 bases and J by 2 bases. Germline values: CDR1 MDHEN, CDR2 SYDVKM. The CDR3 covers 16 residues. This sample's treatment: roughly nine-day PBMC culture with coronavirus spike peptide pools or control peptides (ViraFEST assay). Points on this clonotype: What it recognizes is unknown.

An Oncomine TCR Beta short-read assay was used to sequence the DNA from cultured CD4+ T cells. TCRdb reprocessed the PCR reads via MiXCR and lists one record per CDR3 protein. In the table there are under 15,000 distinct CDR3 sequences, about 60% of which are singletons. This rearrangement joins TRBV28 to TRBJ1-5; 7 positions agree with TRBD1. The sequenced sample was CD4+ T cells from blood, cultured in vitro, obtained before SARS-CoV-2 vaccination. The sequence was collected from a human donor who had recovered from COVID-19. The DNA for the CDR3 is TGTGCCAGCAGCCCCCAGGGGGGCCCGGGCAATCAGCCCCAGCATTTT. Protein product: CASSPQGGPGNQPQHF.